This TCR beta chain was observed in a study of T-cell reconstitution after alpha-beta-depleted transplantation in children. The TCRbeta library was prepared with unique molecular identifiers. Via MiXCR, TCRdb re-called the PCR reads, giving one row per CDR3 protein. The top ten hold 15% to 20% of the sample, which has 97,000 or so distinct CDR3 sequences, roughly 7.6% seen once. CDR1 is SQVTM, CDR2 ANQGSEA, per germline. This CDR3 has 11 amino acids. Trimming took off 7 bases at V and 2 bases at J, with 8 bases between the two ends. The specimen was PBMCs, collected before TCRalphabeta/CD19-depleted stem cell transplant. The origin of this receptor is a boy aged 2-15 years with acute lymphoblastic leukemia, due to receive a stem cell transplant. The chain joins TRBV29-1 to TRBJ1-2; maybe TRBD1 (6 bases). This chain's CDR3 is CSGGGNYGYTF. CDR3 nucleotides: TGCAGCGGGGGGGGCAACTATGGCTACACCTTC. Combining the CDR3 with reference TRBV29-1 and TRBJ1-2 gives the whole variable domain SAVISQKPSRDICQRGTSLTIQCQVDSQVTMMFWYRQQPGQSLTLIATANQGSEATYESGFVIDKFPISRPNLTFSTLTVSNMSPEDSSIYLCSGGGNYGYTFGSGTRLTVV.